A single sample is the source of the 21 T cell receptor beta chains below, sequenced in a study of T cell repertoires in cytomegalovirus infection. TCRdb redid the calling of the reads with MiXCR, one entry per CDR3 protein. Of hundreds of thousands of distinct CDR3 sequences in the sample, about 11% are singletons; the top ten hold more than 8.5%. The sample taken for sequencing was PBMCs. The source is a human donor in good health (CMV status not recorded). Some clones in this sample may be carry-over from other donors' samples.

There are many counts of this clonotype. The gene calls are TRBV6-5 and TRBJ1-2; 7 bases agree with TRBD1. This CDR3 is 15 amino acids long. V lost 6 bases, J lost 1 base, and 8 bases stayed unmatched. Germline V CDR1 and CDR2: MNHEY, SVGAGI. CDR3 coding DNA: TGTGCCAGCAGGAGGGGTACAGGGGTTAACTATGGCTACACCTTC. Protein product: CASRRGTGVNYGYTF.

This clonotype was detected ten times or more. The V gene is TRBV20-1, the J gene TRBJ2-5, with TRBD2 identical over 10 bases. Germline loops: CDR1 DFQATT, CDR2 SNEGSKA (reference sequence). J was trimmed by 5 bases and V by 2 bases; bases with no gene match: 11. This CDR3 is built from 16 residues. The DNA of the CDR3 is TGCAGTGCTAGAAGGCCGGGACTAGCGTCACTCGAGACCCAGTACTTC. It translates to CSARRPGLASLETQYF.

This clonotype was found a few times. The chain employs TRBV20-1 and TRBJ1-2; 10 nucleotides line up with TRBD1. The CDR3 spans 14 residues. The junction had 7 bases not matched to a gene; V was cut back by 1 base and J by 8 bases. Germline V gene sequence: CDR1 DFQATT, CDR2 SNEGSKA (reference sequence). This chain's CDR3 is CSARVHGTGDGYTF. As DNA, the CDR3 is TGCAGTGCTAGAGTCCACGGGACAGGGGACGGCTACACCTTC.

This clonotype was detected ten times or more. This chain joins TRBV7-3 and TRBJ2-2; D remains unclear. Germline V CDR1 and CDR2: SGHTA, FQGTGA. The germline V and J ends were trimmed by 4 bases and 6 bases, with 9 bases remaining between them. The CDR3 contains 13 residues. The CDR3 protein is CASSSWAAGELFF. Written as DNA, the CDR3 is TGTGCCAGCAGCTCCTGGGCCGCCGGGGAGCTGTTTTTT.

This sequence joins TRBV20-1 and TRBJ2-7; a possible D gene is TRBD1 (6 bases). The CDR3 is made up of 12 amino acids. The germline V and J ends were trimmed by 4 bases and 6 bases, with 13 bases remaining between them. Germline CDR1 reads DFQATT; CDR2 reads SNEGSKA (reference sequence). Written as DNA, the CDR3 is TGCAGTGCTATTTACAGGGTCTCCGAGCAGTACTTC. Translation: CSAIYRVSEQYF.

The table lists this clonotype with a few counts. The germline gene is not matched at one end of the junction; a read error may be the cause. The chain recombines TRBV20-1 with TRBJ2-1; 15 positions match TRBD2. The CDR3 has 13 residues. Germline CDR1 and CDR2: DFQATT and SNEGSKA (reference sequence). The CDR3 here is CSAGGLAGGPRVF. CDR3 in DNA: TGCAGTGCTGGGGGACTAGCGGGGGGCCCTCGGGTCTTC.

This CDR3 reads CATSRDNQETQYF. The CDR3 coding sequence is TGTGCCACCAGCAGAGATAACCAAGAGACCCAGTACTTC. The rearrangement uses TRBV15 and TRBJ2-5; D is undetermined. CDR3 size: 13 residues. Trimming cost V 0 bases and J 0 bases, with 2 bases left between them. The V gene's germline CDR1 is LNHNV and CDR2 YYDKDF (reference sequence).

This clonotype has at least ten counts. The chain combines TRBV18 with TRBJ1-2; 8 bases agree with TRBD1. After removal of 4 bases from V and 8 bases from J, the junction contained 6 bases not matched to a gene. The germline gives CDR1 KGHSH, CDR2 LQKENI. The CDR3 extends over 13 amino acids. CDR3 bases: TGTGCCAGCTCACAGGGACAGGACGGAGGCTACACCTTC. Protein: CASSQGQDGGYTF.

V and J are TRBV11-2 and TRBJ2-7; D gene ambiguous. The germline CDR1 and CDR2 sequences are SGHAT and FQNNGV. The V gene lost 2 bases and the J gene lost 3 bases, with 11 bases spanning the gap. The CDR3 covers 14 residues. DNA of the CDR3: TGTGCCAGCAGCTTATCCCAACTCAGCTACGAGCAGTACTTC. Its protein product is CASSLSQLSYEQYF.

This clonotype was observed at least ten times. The chain employs TRBV7-2 and TRBJ2-3; 11 nucleotides match TRBD2. V lost 1 base to trimming and J lost 0 bases; unmatched junction nucleotides: 9. The CDR3 is 19 amino acids. Looked up from germline, CDR1 is SGHTA and CDR2 is FQGNSA. CDR3 bases: TGTGCCAGCAGCTTAGATTCGTGGCTAGCGGGAGGCAGCACAGATACGCAGTATTTT. It codes for CASSLDSWLAGGSTDTQYF.

This clonotype was recorded many times. The chain is built from TRBV10-3 and TRBJ2-2; D unclear. The CDR3 spans 12 residues. Germline-derived CDR1 and CDR2 are ENHRY and SYGVKD. Trimming pared 10 bases from V and 4 bases from J, leaving 10 bases between. The DNA of the CDR3 is TGTGCCAGCCGAACTACCACCGGGGAGCTGTTTTTT. This codes for CASRTTTGELFF.

This clonotype occurred a few times. The V call is TRBV20-1, the J call TRBJ1-1, with 7 bases lining up with TRBD1. Germline assignment: CDR1 DFQATT and CDR2 SNEGSKA (reference sequence). Trimming at V came to 7 bases and at J to 3 bases, leaving 8 bases not matched to a gene. The CDR3 contains 13 residues. CDR3 residues: CSGLQGRDTEAFF. The DNA of the CDR3 is TGCAGTGGTCTACAGGGGAGGGACACTGAAGCTTTCTTT.

This clonotype showed up many times. The rearrangement links TRBV7-9 to TRBJ2-2; a possible D gene is TRBD2 (7 bases). CDR1 and CDR2 from the germline V gene are SEHNR and FQNEAQ (reference sequence). The CDR3 consists of 16 residues. Trimming took 5 bases from V and 6 from J, leaving 19 bases between them. CDR3: CASSALGGAISGELFF. The CDR3 DNA is TGTGCCAGCAGCGCCTTAGGGGGGGCGATATCCGGGGAGCTGTTTTTT.

This clonotype was observed a few times. The chain recombines TRBV23-1 with TRBJ2-5; 9 bases match TRBD2. TRBV23-1 is an open reading frame, and its role is uncertain. V trimming: 6 bases; J trimming: 5 bases; junction bases outside the gene matches: 16. CDR3 length: 17 residues. For the CDR3, the DNA is TGCGCCAGCAGACCAGAAGGGATAGCGGGAGCGGGGGAGACCCAGTACTTC. This sequence encodes CASRPEGIAGAGETQYF.

This clonotype was observed at least ten times. The V call is TRBV27, the J call TRBJ1-1, with 10 bases lining up with TRBD1. Trimming at V came to 2 bases and at J to 4 bases, leaving 4 bases not matched to a gene. This CDR3 has 15 residues. Germline V CDR1 and CDR2: MNHEY, SMNVEV (reference sequence). The chain's CDR3 is CASSLRGTGVTEAFF. The DNA of the CDR3 is TGTGCCAGCAGTTTACGCGGGACAGGGGTCACTGAAGCTTTCTTT.

There are many counts of this clonotype. This sequence joins TRBV5-4 and TRBJ2-3; 8 nucleotides agree with TRBD2. V was clipped by 0 bases and J by 3 bases; unmatched bases: 9. CDR1 is SGHNT, CDR2 YYREEE, per germline (reference sequence). The length of the CDR3 is 17 residues. CDR3 in amino acids: CASSLAGREVGTDTQYF. The CDR3 DNA reads TGTGCCAGCAGCTTGGCCGGGCGGGAGGTCGGGACAGATACGCAGTATTTT.

This clonotype was observed at least ten times. Its ends do not fully match the called genes, so a read error is possible. The V gene is TRBV5-6, the J gene TRBJ2-1, with 7 positions matching TRBD1. CDR1 and CDR2 from the germline V gene are SGHDT and YYEEEE. CDR3 length: 11 amino acids. This CDR3 reads CASSMTGTPTF. The CDR3 DNA is TGTGCCAGCAGCATGACAGGGACCCCCACCTTC.

For this clonotype: A much more abundant neighbour one base away suggests this may be a read error. In this CDR3 the conserved last residue, phenylalanine or tryptophan, is missing, so a read error is likely. CDR3 region: CAIRGGRSSGGSYNEQFL. The CDR3 bases are TGTGCCATCAGGGGCGGAAGGAGTAGCGGGGGGTCATACAATGAGCAGTTCTTA. The chain combines TRBV10-3 with TRBJ2-1, with 10 bases that match TRBD2. The germline V gene has CDR1 ENHRY and CDR2 SYGVKD. The V and J ends lost 6 bases and 4 bases, in that order; junction bases with no gene match: 15. This CDR3 is 18 amino acids long.

The J gene is TRBJ1-1, the V gene TRBV7-9, with 11 positions matching TRBD1. V was pared by 5 bases and J by 4 bases, with 12 bases of the junction left unmatched. This CDR3 region has 17 residues. Germline CDR1 and CDR2: SEHNR and FQNEAQ (reference sequence). CDR3 DNA sequence: TGTGCCAGCAGCGGAGGCCGAATCGGACAGGGGGCCACTGAAGCTTTCTTT. Amino acids: CASSGGRIGQGATEAFF.

This clonotype was observed a few times. The chain recombines TRBV14 with TRBJ1-1; no clear D. Deletions cut 1 base from V and 8 bases from J, with 11 bases between. This CDR3 is built from 13 residues. Germline V gene sequence: CDR1 SGHDN, CDR2 FVKESK. The CDR3, as DNA: TGTGCCAGCAGCCAAGGTCGCGGCTCCGAAGCTTTCTTT. Translating gives CASSQGRGSEAFF.

This clonotype was counted at least ten times. The chain links TRBV20-1 to TRBJ2-5; D is undetermined. This CDR3 comprises 14 residues. The germline gives CDR1 DFQATT, CDR2 SNEGSKA (reference sequence). V was trimmed by 3 bases and J by 1 base, leaving 12 bases between them. This CDR3 is CSASSRRIQETQYF. Written as DNA, the CDR3 is TGCAGTGCTAGTTCTCGGCGGATCCAAGAGACCCAGTACTTC.